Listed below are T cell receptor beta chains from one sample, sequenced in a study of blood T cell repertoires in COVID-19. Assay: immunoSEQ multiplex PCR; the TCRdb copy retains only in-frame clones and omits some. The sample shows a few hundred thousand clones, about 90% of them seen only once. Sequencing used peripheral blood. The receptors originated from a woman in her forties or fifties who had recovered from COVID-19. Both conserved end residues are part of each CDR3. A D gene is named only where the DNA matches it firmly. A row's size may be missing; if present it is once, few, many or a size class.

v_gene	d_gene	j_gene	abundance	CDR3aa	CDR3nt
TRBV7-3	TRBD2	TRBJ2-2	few	CASSLSPSGNTGELFF	TGTGCCAGCAGCTTAAGTCCTAGCGGGAACACCGGGGAGCTGTTTTTT
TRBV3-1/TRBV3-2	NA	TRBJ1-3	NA	CASSQEGGRNTIYF	TGTGCCAGCAGCCAAGAGGGAGGGCGGAACACCATATATTTT
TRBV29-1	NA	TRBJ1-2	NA	CSGASGDYYGYTF	TGCAGCGGGGCGTCGGGGGACTACTATGGCTACACCTTC
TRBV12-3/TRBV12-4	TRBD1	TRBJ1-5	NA	CASSVQGDQPQHF	TGTGCCAGCAGTGTCCAGGGGGATCAGCCCCAGCATTTT
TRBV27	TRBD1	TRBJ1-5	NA	CASSLTTGGRQPQHF	TGTGCCAGCAGTTTGACTACAGGGGGACGGCAGCCCCAGCATTTT
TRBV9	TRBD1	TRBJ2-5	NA	CASSVGTGRETQYF	TGTGCCAGCAGCGTAGGGACAGGGAGAGAGACCCAGTACTTC
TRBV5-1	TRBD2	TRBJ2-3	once	CASSLVTSGTDTQYF	TGCGCCAGCAGCTTGGTAACTAGCGGCACAGATACGCAGTATTTT
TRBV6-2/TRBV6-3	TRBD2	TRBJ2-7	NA	CASSWGGRYEQYF	TGTGCCAGCAGTTGGGGCGGGAGATACGAGCAGTACTTC
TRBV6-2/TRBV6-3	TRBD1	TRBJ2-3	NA	CASSYWDRGRSDTQYF	TGTGCCAGCAGTTACTGGGACAGGGGCAGGTCAGATACGCAGTATTTT
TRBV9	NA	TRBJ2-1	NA	CASSVSIYEQFF	TGTGCCAGCAGCGTATCTATATATGAGCAGTTCTTC
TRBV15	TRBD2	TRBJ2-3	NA	CATSRGGLANTQYF	TGTGCCACCAGCAGAGGGGGACTAGCGAATACGCAGTATTTT
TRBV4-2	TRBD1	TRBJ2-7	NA	CASSHQTGGLSYEQYF	TGTGCCAGCAGCCATCAAACAGGGGGGCTCTCCTACGAGCAGTACTTC
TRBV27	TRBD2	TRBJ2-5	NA	CASSPGLAGKETQYF	TGTGCCAGCAGTCCGGGACTAGCGGGGAAAGAGACCCAGTACTTC
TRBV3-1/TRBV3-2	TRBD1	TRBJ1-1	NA	CASSQTGSNTETFF	TGTGCCAGCAGCCAGACAGGGTCTAACACTGAAACTTTCTTT
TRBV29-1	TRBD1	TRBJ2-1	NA	CSVQTGGNNEQFF	TGCAGCGTTCAGACAGGGGGAAACAATGAGCAGTTCTTC
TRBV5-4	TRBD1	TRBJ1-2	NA	CASSLDRGYFGYTF	TGTGCCAGCAGCCTTGACAGGGGGTATTTTGGCTACACCTTC
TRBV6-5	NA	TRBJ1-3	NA	CASSTGPGSTIYF	TGTGCCAGCAGTACCGGTCCGGGGAGCACCATATATTTT
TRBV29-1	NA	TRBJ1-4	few	CSVGARGEKLFF	TGCAGCGTGGGGGCCCGGGGAGAAAAACTGTTTTTT
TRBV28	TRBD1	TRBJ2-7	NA	CASSLLSGQGSYEQYF	TGTGCCAGCAGTTTATTGTCGGGACAGGGGAGTTACGAGCAGTACTTC
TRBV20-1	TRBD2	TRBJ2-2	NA	CSASKLAGNTGELFF	TGCAGTGCTAGTAAACTAGCGGGAAACACCGGGGAGCTGTTTTTT
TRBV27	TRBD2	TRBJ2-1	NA	CASSFMAGRAHNEQFF	TGTGCCAGCAGTTTCATGGCGGGGAGGGCCCACAATGAGCAGTTCTTC
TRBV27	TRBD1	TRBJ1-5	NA	CASSLFGTGVAQPQHF	TGTGCCAGCAGTTTATTCGGGACAGGGGTGGCTCAGCCCCAGCATTTT
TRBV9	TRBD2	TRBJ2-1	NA	CASSKYSGGPKSEQFF	TGTGCCAGTTCAAAATACTCGGGGGGGCCTAAAAGTGAGCAGTTCTTC
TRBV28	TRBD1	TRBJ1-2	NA	CASSARDSSYTF	TGTGCCAGCAGTGCTAGGGACAGTAGCTACACCTTC
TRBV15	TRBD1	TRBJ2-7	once	CATSRGTGGPSYEQYF	TGTGCCACCAGCAGAGGTACAGGGGGTCCCTCCTACGAGCAGTACTTC
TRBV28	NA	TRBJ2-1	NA	CASRPGVFEQFF	TGTGCCAGCAGACCAGGGGTCTTTGAGCAGTTCTTC
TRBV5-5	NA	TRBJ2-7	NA	CASSFGSKRSISYEQYF	TGTGCCAGCAGCTTCGGGTCAAAACGGTCCATCTCCTACGAGCAGTACTTC
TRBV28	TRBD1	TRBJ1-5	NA	CASSWTGVNQPQHF	TGTGCCAGCAGTTGGACAGGGGTAAATCAGCCCCAGCATTTT
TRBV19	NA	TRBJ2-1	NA	CASSIFEGASNEQFF	TGTGCCAGTAGTATATTCGAGGGAGCCTCCAATGAGCAGTTCTTC
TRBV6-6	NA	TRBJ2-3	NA	CASSRFHSGRTDTQYF	TGTGCCAGCAGTCGATTCCATAGCGGTAGAACAGATACGCAGTATTTT
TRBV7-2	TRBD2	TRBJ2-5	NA	CASSNGRLAGVAQETQYF	TGTGCCAGCAGCAACGGTCGACTAGCGGGGGTTGCGCAAGAGACCCAGTACTTC
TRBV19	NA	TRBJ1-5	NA	CASSIDPGSNQPQHF	TGTGCCAGTAGTATTGACCCAGGAAGCAATCAGCCCCAGCATTTT
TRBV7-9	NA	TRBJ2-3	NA	CASSTSRDGGADTQYF	TGTGCCAGCAGCACATCCCGGGATGGAGGGGCAGATACGCAGTATTTT